These T cell receptor beta chains were read from a single sample in a study of molecular identifiers for immune sequencing clone quantification. TCRdb analysed the PCR reads with MiXCR anew, one entry per CDR3 protein. The sample contains approximately 670,000 distinct CDR3 sequences, 20% of which appear only once. Sequencing used naive CD8+ T cells from blood, with Jurkat cell RNA spiked in. The receptors were gathered from a human donor in good health. Some libraries in this study had Jurkat cell RNA spiked in. The CDR3 runs from the conserved cysteine through the conserved F or W. The D gene is left open where the match is weak. The size entry is marked missing in some rows and otherwise reads once, few, many or a size class.

d_call: .; cdr3_length: 15; j_call: TRBJ1-1; v_call: TRBV19; clone_size: .; cdr3_nt: TGTGCCAGTAGTATATTTGGGCAGGGTGGCACTGAAGCTTTCTTT; cdr3_aa: CASSIFGQGGTEAFF
d_call: TRBD1; cdr3_length: 17; j_call: TRBJ2-2; v_call: TRBV6-2/TRBV6-3; clone_size: .; cdr3_nt: TGTGCCAGCAGTTATTTTGGGTGGACAGGGAACACCGGGGAGCTGTTTTTT; cdr3_aa: CASSYFGWTGNTGELFF
d_call: TRBD1; cdr3_length: 17; j_call: TRBJ2-1; v_call: TRBV7-9; clone_size: .; cdr3_nt: TGTGCCAGCAGCTCGACTACCGGGACAGTTATATACAATGAGCAGTTCTTC; cdr3_aa: CASSSTTGTVIYNEQFF
d_call: TRBD2; cdr3_length: 15; j_call: TRBJ2-3; v_call: TRBV7-9; clone_size: many; cdr3_nt: TGTGCCAGCAGCTCCGGGCGGGGGGGCACAGATACGCAGTATTTT; cdr3_aa: CASSSGRGGTDTQYF
d_call: .; cdr3_length: 11; j_call: TRBJ2-1; v_call: TRBV3-1; clone_size: .; cdr3_nt: TGTGCCAGCAGCCATTTTAATGAGCAGTTCTTC; cdr3_aa: CASSHFNEQFF
d_call: .; cdr3_length: 16; j_call: TRBJ2-1; v_call: TRBV30; clone_size: many; cdr3_nt: TGTGCCTGGAGTGTACAACGACAAACCCCCTACAATGAGCAGTTCTTC; cdr3_aa: CAWSVQRQTPYNEQFF
d_call: .; cdr3_length: 16; j_call: TRBJ2-5; v_call: TRBV20-1; clone_size: many; cdr3_nt: TGCAGTGCTAGAGATGGTCTAGCCCTACCCCAAGAGACCCAGTACTTC; cdr3_aa: CSARDGLALPQETQYF
d_call: TRBD2; cdr3_length: 15; j_call: TRBJ2-5; v_call: TRBV2; clone_size: many; cdr3_nt: TGTGCCAGCAGGGGGCAAGCGGGGGTTCAAGAGACCCAGTACTTC; cdr3_aa: CASRGQAGVQETQYF
d_call: .; cdr3_length: 13; j_call: TRBJ1-1; v_call: TRBV3-1; clone_size: many; cdr3_nt: TGTGCCAGCAGCCAAGGGTTGGACACTGAAGCTTTCTTT; cdr3_aa: CASSQGLDTEAFF
d_call: .; cdr3_length: 15; j_call: TRBJ2-3; v_call: TRBV7-9; clone_size: .; cdr3_nt: TGTGCCAGCAGCAATCTGGTAGATAGCGCAGATACGCAGTATTTT; cdr3_aa: CASSNLVDSADTQYF
d_call: TRBD2; cdr3_length: 14; j_call: TRBJ2-3; v_call: TRBV20-1; clone_size: few; cdr3_nt: TGCAGTGCTCGACTAGCGCCTAGCGCAGATACGCAGTATTTT; cdr3_aa: CSARLAPSADTQYF
d_call: .; cdr3_length: 15; j_call: TRBJ2-7; v_call: TRBV4-2; clone_size: many; cdr3_nt: TGTGCCAGCAGCCAACAGGGATCCGCCCGATACGAGCAGTACTTC; cdr3_aa: CASSQQGSARYEQYF
d_call: .; cdr3_length: 12; j_call: TRBJ1-1; v_call: TRBV6-2/TRBV6-3; clone_size: many; cdr3_nt: TGTGCCAGTGCACTGGGGGGGACTGAAGCTTTCTTT; cdr3_aa: CASALGGTEAFF
d_call: .; cdr3_length: 15; j_call: TRBJ2-7; v_call: TRBV4-1; clone_size: many; cdr3_nt: TGCGCCAGCAGCCAAGATCGAAAACTACCCCACGAGCAGTACTTC; cdr3_aa: CASSQDRKLPHEQYF
d_call: TRBD2; cdr3_length: 17; j_call: TRBJ2-7; v_call: TRBV11-2; clone_size: few; cdr3_nt: TGTGCCAGCAGCCCGGGACTAGCGGGAGGGAGCTCCTACGAGCAGTACTTC; cdr3_aa: CASSPGLAGGSSYEQYF
d_call: .; cdr3_length: 15; j_call: TRBJ2-7; v_call: TRBV6-2/TRBV6-3; clone_size: .; cdr3_nt: TGTGCCAGCAGTTACCTCAGCGGAGTTACCTACGAGCAGTACTTC; cdr3_aa: CASSYLSGVTYEQYF
d_call: .; cdr3_length: 14; j_call: TRBJ2-1; v_call: TRBV4-3; clone_size: many; cdr3_nt: TGCGCCAGCAGCCAAGGGGGTATGGACAATGAGCAGTTCTTC; cdr3_aa: CASSQGGMDNEQFF
d_call: .; cdr3_length: 14; j_call: TRBJ1-1; v_call: TRBV6-5; clone_size: .; cdr3_nt: TGTGCCAGCGCCCCCGGGACGGTGAACACTGAAGCTTTCTTT; cdr3_aa: CASAPGTVNTEAFF
d_call: .; cdr3_length: 16; j_call: TRBJ2-7; v_call: TRBV4-2; clone_size: few; cdr3_nt: TGTGCCAGCAGCCAAGAGTTGGACAGCGACTTCTACGAGCAGTACTTC; cdr3_aa: CASSQELDSDFYEQYF
d_call: TRBD2; cdr3_length: 20; j_call: TRBJ2-3; v_call: TRBV7-8; clone_size: many; cdr3_nt: TGTGCCAGCAGCCCGTACCCCGGGACTAGCGGGGGGACGAGCACAGATACGCAGTATTTT; cdr3_aa: CASSPYPGTSGGTSTDTQYF
d_call: TRBD2; cdr3_length: 14; j_call: TRBJ2-7; v_call: TRBV19; clone_size: .; cdr3_nt: TGTGCCGGCCGACTAGCGGGAGGGTACTACGAGCAGTACTTC; cdr3_aa: CAGRLAGGYYEQYF
d_call: .; cdr3_length: 15; j_call: TRBJ2-3; v_call: TRBV28; clone_size: many; cdr3_nt: TGTGCCAGCAGTTTCTCGGGGCTTAGCACAGATACGCAGTATTTT; cdr3_aa: CASSFSGLSTDTQYF
d_call: .; cdr3_length: 15; j_call: TRBJ1-2; v_call: TRBV20-1; clone_size: few; cdr3_nt: TGCAGTGCTGAGGACATGGTAAAAGCTAACTATGGCTACACCTTC; cdr3_aa: CSAEDMVKANYGYTF
d_call: .; cdr3_length: 13; j_call: TRBJ2-5; v_call: TRBV7-3; clone_size: .; cdr3_nt: TGTGCCAGCAGCCACCCAGCACAAGAGACCCAGTACTTC; cdr3_aa: CASSHPAQETQYF
d_call: .; cdr3_length: 14; j_call: TRBJ2-7; v_call: TRBV30; clone_size: few; cdr3_nt: TGTGCCTGGAGTGGATTTAGTACCTCCTACGAGCAGTACTTC; cdr3_aa: CAWSGFSTSYEQYF
d_call: .; cdr3_length: 14; j_call: TRBJ2-3; v_call: TRBV4-1; clone_size: many; cdr3_nt: TGCGCCAGCAGCCCCGGTAGCGGAATAGATACGCAGTATTTT; cdr3_aa: CASSPGSGIDTQYF
d_call: TRBD1; cdr3_length: 13; j_call: TRBJ2-7; v_call: TRBV29-1; clone_size: few; cdr3_nt: TGCAGCGCCAGGACAGGGGGGACCTACGAGCAGTACTTC; cdr3_aa: CSARTGGTYEQYF
d_call: TRBD1; cdr3_length: 16; j_call: TRBJ1-6; v_call: TRBV27; clone_size: many; cdr3_nt: TGTGCCAGCAGTCACGGGACAGGGGGCTATAATTCACCCCTCCACTTT; cdr3_aa: CASSHGTGGYNSPLHF
d_call: .; cdr3_length: 13; j_call: TRBJ2-1; v_call: TRBV27; clone_size: .; cdr3_nt: TGTGCCAGCAGACTCGCCCTAGCTGGAGAGCAGTTCTTC; cdr3_aa: CASRLALAGEQFF
d_call: TRBD1; cdr3_length: 17; j_call: TRBJ2-7; v_call: TRBV7-9; clone_size: few; cdr3_nt: TGTGCCAGCAGCTTAGCGTTGGGGACAGGGTCCTCGTACGAGCAGTACTTC; cdr3_aa: CASSLALGTGSSYEQYF
d_call: .; cdr3_length: 14; j_call: TRBJ1-1; v_call: TRBV6-5; clone_size: many; cdr3_nt: TGTGCCAGCAGTTACGCCGCGACGACCAGTGAAGCTTTCTTT; cdr3_aa: CASSYAATTSEAFF
d_call: .; cdr3_length: 16; j_call: TRBJ2-3; v_call: TRBV15; clone_size: .; cdr3_nt: TGTGCCACCAGCAGAGGCCAGCGGATAGGATCAGATACGCAGTATTTT; cdr3_aa: CATSRGQRIGSDTQYF
d_call: .; cdr3_length: 14; j_call: TRBJ2-7; v_call: TRBV19; clone_size: few; cdr3_nt: TGTGCCAGTAGTACCGGGGCCGCTACCTACGAGCAGTACTTC; cdr3_aa: CASSTGAATYEQYF
d_call: .; cdr3_length: 15; j_call: TRBJ2-3; v_call: TRBV20-1; clone_size: few; cdr3_nt: TGCAGTGCTAGAGCCCCGGACGGGTTCACAGATACGCAGTATTTT; cdr3_aa: CSARAPDGFTDTQYF
d_call: .; cdr3_length: 15; j_call: TRBJ1-5; v_call: TRBV19; clone_size: .; cdr3_nt: TGTGCCAGTAGTATTTTTTCCAGGGCCGGCCAGCCCCAGCATTTT; cdr3_aa: CASSIFSRAGQPQHF
d_call: .; cdr3_length: 16; j_call: TRBJ1-4; v_call: TRBV27; clone_size: many; cdr3_nt: TGTGCCAGCAGTTTTATGGGGGTAGGAGGACCTGGAAAACTGTTTTTT; cdr3_aa: CASSFMGVGGPGKLFF
d_call: .; cdr3_length: 14; j_call: TRBJ2-7; v_call: TRBV2; clone_size: .; cdr3_nt: TGTGCCAGCAGTGGTTCCCAACGGGGACGCGAGCAGTACTTC; cdr3_aa: CASSGSQRGREQYF
d_call: TRBD1; cdr3_length: 14; j_call: TRBJ1-1; v_call: TRBV12-3/TRBV12-4; clone_size: many; cdr3_nt: TGTGCCAGCAGACAGGACAGGGTAAATTCTGAAGCTTTCTTT; cdr3_aa: CASRQDRVNSEAFF
d_call: TRBD1; cdr3_length: 17; j_call: TRBJ1-6; v_call: TRBV13; clone_size: many; cdr3_nt: TGTGCCAGCAGCAGCGCGGATACAGGGGTTAGGAATTCACCCCTCCACTTT; cdr3_aa: CASSSADTGVRNSPLHF
d_call: .; cdr3_length: 13; j_call: TRBJ2-7; v_call: TRBV5-1; clone_size: .; cdr3_nt: TGCGCCAGCAGACAACAGGGAACTATCGAGCAGTACTTC; cdr3_aa: CASRQQGTIEQYF
d_call: .; cdr3_length: 14; j_call: TRBJ1-6; v_call: TRBV11-2; clone_size: many; cdr3_nt: TGTGCCAGCAGCTTAGGGGTGGGTTATTCACCCCTCCACTTT; cdr3_aa: CASSLGVGYSPLHF
d_call: .; cdr3_length: 16; j_call: TRBJ1-1; v_call: TRBV5-1; clone_size: many; cdr3_nt: TGCGCCAGCGGCTACAGGGAGACCGGCCTGAACACTGAAGCTTTCTTT; cdr3_aa: CASGYRETGLNTEAFF
d_call: .; cdr3_length: 15; j_call: TRBJ2-7; v_call: TRBV4-3; clone_size: many; cdr3_nt: TGCGCCAGCAGCCAAGGGTTAACAGGGCCCTACGAGCAGTACTTC; cdr3_aa: CASSQGLTGPYEQYF
d_call: TRBD1; cdr3_length: 12; j_call: TRBJ1-5; v_call: TRBV29-1; clone_size: many; cdr3_nt: TGCAGCGTTGAAGATCAGGGGGGGCCCCAGCATTTT; cdr3_aa: CSVEDQGGPQHF
d_call: .; cdr3_length: 16; j_call: TRBJ1-2; v_call: TRBV4-3; clone_size: many; cdr3_nt: TGCGCCAGCAGCCAAGATAGGGCGTCCGCTAACTATGGCTACACCTTC; cdr3_aa: CASSQDRASANYGYTF
d_call: .; cdr3_length: 15; j_call: TRBJ2-3; v_call: TRBV6-5; clone_size: many; cdr3_nt: TGTGCCAGCAGTTACCTAGGGGTTAGCACAGATACGCAGTATTTT; cdr3_aa: CASSYLGVSTDTQYF
d_call: .; cdr3_length: 18; j_call: TRBJ2-3; v_call: TRBV4-3; clone_size: many; cdr3_nt: TGCGCCAGCAGCCAAGACTCGGCGCCGGCAGTGCAAACAGATACGCAGTATTTT; cdr3_aa: CASSQDSAPAVQTDTQYF
d_call: .; cdr3_length: 14; j_call: TRBJ2-2; v_call: TRBV27; clone_size: many; cdr3_nt: TGTGCCAGCAGGGGTTGGCTGGGCACCGGGGAGCTGTTTTTT; cdr3_aa: CASRGWLGTGELFF
d_call: .; cdr3_length: 14; j_call: TRBJ1-1; v_call: TRBV4-1; clone_size: many; cdr3_nt: TGCGCCAGCACCCGGACAAGCATGAACACTGAAGCTTTCTTT; cdr3_aa: CASTRTSMNTEAFF
d_call: .; cdr3_length: 14; j_call: TRBJ1-1; v_call: TRBV13; clone_size: .; cdr3_nt: TGTGCCAGCAGCTTAAGAGGGGATGTGGCTGAAGCTTTCTTT; cdr3_aa: CASSLRGDVAEAFF
d_call: .; cdr3_length: 13; j_call: TRBJ2-3; v_call: TRBV6-2/TRBV6-3; clone_size: .; cdr3_nt: TGTGCCAGCAGTTACTGGGGTTCGGATACGCAGTATTTT; cdr3_aa: CASSYWGSDTQYF
d_call: TRBD2; cdr3_length: 17; j_call: TRBJ2-2; v_call: TRBV4-3; clone_size: .; cdr3_nt: TGCGCCAGCAGCCAAGACCCGACTAGCGGTTCTCCCGGGGAGCTGTTTTTT; cdr3_aa: CASSQDPTSGSPGELFF
d_call: .; cdr3_length: 14; j_call: TRBJ1-5; v_call: TRBV5-1; clone_size: many; cdr3_nt: TGCGCCAGCAGCTCCACGGGGGGCAATCAGCCCCAGCATTTT; cdr3_aa: CASSSTGGNQPQHF
d_call: .; cdr3_length: 17; j_call: TRBJ1-4; v_call: TRBV7-2; clone_size: many; cdr3_nt: TGTGCCAGCAGCTTAAGTTTTTATGCCAGGGGCCATGAAAAACTGTTTTTT; cdr3_aa: CASSLSFYARGHEKLFF